These 7 T cell receptor beta chains came from one sample sequenced in a study of OX40 agonist ivuxolimab in advanced cancers. Produced via immunoSEQ multiplex PCR; TCRdb's table is partial and in-frame only. The sample consists of around 55,000 clones, approximately 83% of them appearing once. Sequenced material: CD4+ or CD8+ T cells sorted from blood, taken in a trial of the OX40 agonist ivuxolimab. Receptors were obtained from an adult with an advanced solid tumor such as melanoma, head and neck, liver or kidney cancer.

This clone was detected only once. The chain uses TRBV6-5 and TRBJ1-2; D is perhaps TRBD1 (5 bases). This CDR3 comprises 14 residues. Germline CDR1 MNHEY, CDR2 SVGAGI. V was trimmed by 2 bases and J by 7 bases, leaving 14 bases between them. Written as DNA, the CDR3 is TGTGCCAGCAGTTACGGGGCCTCAAATGTTGGCTACACCTTC. This gives the protein CASSYGASNVGYTF.

This chain connects TRBV6-5 to TRBJ2-5; D ambiguous. The assigned J gene may be wrong: the sequence end matches TRBJ2-7 better. The germline V gene encodes CDR1 MNHEY and CDR2 SVGAGI. The CDR3 is 14 amino acids. The CDR3 region has the DNA TGTGCCAGCAGCGGGCAGCTAACGACCTACGAGCAGTACTTC. Amino acid sequence: CASSGQLTTYEQYF.

Points on this clone: The CDR3 end shows no conserved phenylalanine or tryptophan, and so a read error is likely. This chain joins TRBV28 and TRBJ1-6, with unresolved D. The CDR3 has 13 amino acids. Trimming cost V 10 bases and J 4 bases, with 11 bases left between them. CDR1 MDHEN and CDR2 SYDVKM come from the germline V gene. CDR3 region: CATSTVYNSPLHL. The CDR3 nucleotides are TGTGCCACTTCGACTGTTTATAATTCACCCCTCCACCTT.

The chain combines TRBV2 with TRBJ2-5; D ambiguous. The end of the DNA is better explained by TRBJ2-7, so the J call may be wrong. The CDR3 runs to 14 residues. Germline V gives CDR1 SNHLY, CDR2 FYNNEI. The CDR3 bases are TGTGCCAGCAGTGAAGGGGCCAGCATCTACGAGCAGTACTTC. This translates into CASSEGASIYEQYF.

The chain has TRBV29-1 and TRBJ2-7; no reliable D call. CDR1 and CDR2 from the germline V gene are SQVTM and ANQGSEA. Trimming removed 2 bases from V and 0 bases from J, with 8 bases in between. This CDR3 has 13 amino acids. The CDR3 region has the DNA TGCAGCGTTGAACGGCCTGACTCCTACGAGCAGTACTTC. It translates to CSVERPDSYEQYF.

The chain has TRBV5-1 and TRBJ2-3; 7 positions match TRBD2. The CDR3 length is 13 residues. Losses at the gene ends were 5 bases for V and 6 bases for J; bases not matched to a gene: 6. CDR1 and CDR2 (germline): SGHRS, YFSETQ. DNA for the CDR3: TGCGCCAGCAGTGGGCAGGGAGGGGATACGCAGTATTTT. Amino acids: CASSGQGGDTQYF.

The table lists this clone with a few counts. This chain links TRBV6-1 with TRBJ2-7; TRBD1 matches 7 bases. V dropped 7 bases and J dropped 3; count of bases not matched to a gene: 9. CDR1 MNHNS and CDR2 SASEGT come from the germline V gene. This CDR3 has 14 amino acids. The CDR3 protein is CASNPTGEVYEQYF. CDR3 nucleotides: TGTGCCAGCAACCCCACAGGGGAAGTCTACGAGCAGTACTTC.